This T cell receptor beta chain was documented in a study of Ad26.COV2.S vaccination and SARS-CoV-2 variants. About the research overall: It was the COV1001 Ad26.COV2.S trial arm that included the donor.

Findings and caveats of the study: Once vaccination had occurred, spike-specific CD8+ and CD4+ T cell responses reportedly showed substantial breadth.

Deletions cut 1 base from V and 5 bases from J, with 5 bases between. The germline V gene encodes CDR1 DFQATT and CDR2 SNEGSKA (reference sequence). This CDR3 has 11 residues. Some clones are missing from TCRdb's copy, which holds only in-frame ones; the method was immunoSEQ multiplex PCR. This sample has about 370,000 clones, with about nine tenths found just once. Treatment specified: about 20 received Ad26.COV2.S at low or high dose, single or two shots; about 5 received placebo; per-sample allocation not given. On day 63 after the first injection, vaccine and placebo recipients gave samples. Concerning this clone itself: The antigen remains undetermined.

The genes are TRBV20-1 and TRBJ1-2; no firm D call. This material consisted of peripheral blood, taken in a trial of Ad26.COV2.S vaccine versus placebo. The sequence was obtained from a person between 18 and 59 years old who received the Ad26.COV2.S COVID-19 vaccine or a placebo. Here the CDR3 reads CSARVLYGYTF. The DNA of the CDR3 is TGCAGTGCTAGAGTTCTGTATGGCTACACCTTC.